The T cell receptor (beta chain) under discussion was sequenced for a study of T cell responses to AZD1222 COVID-19 vaccine. Both about-4-week and about-12-week second-dose recipients were combined. Broader study findings: Only five or six AZD1222 recipients were seropositive at baseline. White British donors predominated, females outnumbered males, and clonal diversity was possibly underestimated.

Germline CDR1 and CDR2: SQVTM and ANQGSEA. J was trimmed by 0 bases and V by 4 bases; bases with no gene match: 5. The CDR3 spans 15 residues. Assay: immunoSEQ multiplex PCR; the TCRdb copy retains only in-frame clones and omits some. The table has some 130,000 clones, 90% to 95% seen once. Regarding this clone: Its antigen remains unknown.

The source was peripheral blood, collected 28 days after the second AZD1222 dose. The rearrangement uses TRBV29-1 and TRBJ2-7, with 11 bases aligning to TRBD1. This receptor was taken from an adult who received the AZD1222 COVID-19 vaccine. The CDR3 DNA sequence: TGCAGCGTTGTAGGACAGGGGGCCCACTCCTACGAGCAGTACTTC. It is translated as CSVVGQGAHSYEQYF.